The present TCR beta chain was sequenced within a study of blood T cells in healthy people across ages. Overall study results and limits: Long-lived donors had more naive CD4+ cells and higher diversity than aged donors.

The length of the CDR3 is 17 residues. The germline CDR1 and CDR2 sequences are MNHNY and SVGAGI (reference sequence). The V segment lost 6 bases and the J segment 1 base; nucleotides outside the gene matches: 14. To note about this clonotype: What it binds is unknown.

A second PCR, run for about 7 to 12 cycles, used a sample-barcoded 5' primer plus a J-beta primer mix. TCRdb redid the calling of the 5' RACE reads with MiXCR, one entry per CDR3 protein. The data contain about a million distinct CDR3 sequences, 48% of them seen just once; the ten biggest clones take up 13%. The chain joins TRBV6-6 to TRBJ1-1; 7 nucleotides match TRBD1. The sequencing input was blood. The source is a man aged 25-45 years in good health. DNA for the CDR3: TGTGCCAGCAGGGACCGACTTCGACAGGGCGAGAACACTGAAGCTTTCTTT. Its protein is CASRDRLRQGENTEAFF.